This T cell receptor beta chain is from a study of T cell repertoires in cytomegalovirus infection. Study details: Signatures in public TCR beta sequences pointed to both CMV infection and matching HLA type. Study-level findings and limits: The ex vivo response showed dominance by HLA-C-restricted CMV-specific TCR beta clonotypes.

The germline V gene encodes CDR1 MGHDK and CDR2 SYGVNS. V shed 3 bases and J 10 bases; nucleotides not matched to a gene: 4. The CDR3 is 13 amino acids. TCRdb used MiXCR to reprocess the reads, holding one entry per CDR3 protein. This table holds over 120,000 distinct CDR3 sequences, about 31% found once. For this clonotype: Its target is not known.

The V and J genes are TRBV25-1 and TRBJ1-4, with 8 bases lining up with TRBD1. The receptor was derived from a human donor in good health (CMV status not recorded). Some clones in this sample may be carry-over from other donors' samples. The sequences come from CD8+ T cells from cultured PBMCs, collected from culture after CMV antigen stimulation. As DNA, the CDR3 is TGTGCCAGCAGTGATGGGACAGGAGGAAAACTGTTTTTT. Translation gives CASSDGTGGKLFF.